Below, 11 T cell receptor beta chains from the same sample are listed, as sequenced in a study of radiation and T cells in renal cell carcinoma. Time point defined: blood 4 weeks post-SBRT, at nephrectomy. This sample's treatment: 15 Gy SBRT to primary tumor, nephrectomy 4 weeks later. Produced via immunoSEQ multiplex PCR; TCRdb's table is partial and in-frame only. The sample shows roughly 58,000 clones, about 83% of them seen only once. The sample here was blood, taken from a patient whose treatment included radiotherapy and nephrectomy. The receptors shown here come from a man aged 60 to 75 with renal cell carcinoma.

This chain's CDR3 is CAWSTLGLAAYSGDTQYF. CDR3 bases: TGTGCCTGGTCGACATTGGGACTAGCGGCTTATAGTGGAGATACGCAGTATTTT. This chain connects TRBV30 to TRBJ2-3, with 11 bases matching TRBD2. V was clipped by 5 bases and J by 5 bases; unmatched bases: 18. Germline lookup yields CDR1 GTSNPN and CDR2 SVGIG (reference sequence). The CDR3 is 18 amino acids. The complete variable domain, with remaining parts taken from reference TRBV30 and TRBJ2-3, reads SQTIHQWPATLVQPVGSPLSLECTVEGTSNPNLYWYRQAAGRGLQLLFYSVGIGQISSEVPQNLSASRPQDRQFILSSKKLLLSDSGFYLCAWSTLGLAAYSGDTQYFGPGTRLTVL.

The CDR3 region is CARTFYPDVNTEAFF. As DNA, the CDR3 is TGCGCCAGGACTTTCTACCCGGACGTGAACACTGAAGCTTTCTTT. The chain recombines TRBV10-1 with TRBJ1-1; D remains ambiguous. Per the germline V gene, CDR1 is WNHNN and CDR2 is SYGVQD (reference sequence). V lost 9 bases, J lost 0 bases, and 17 bases lay in between. The CDR3 runs to 15 residues.

The chain carries TRBV2 and TRBJ2-1; 7 nucleotides align to TRBD1. Trimming removed 5 bases from V and 8 bases from J; junction bases left unmatched: 6. In germline, CDR1 is SNHLY, CDR2 FYNNEI. This CDR3 is 13 amino acids long. CDR3 sequence: CASSIDRADEQFF. CDR3 DNA sequence: TGTGCCAGCAGTATCGACAGGGCAGATGAGCAGTTCTTC.

The table lists this clone with a few counts. The rearrangement uses TRBV11-3 and TRBJ2-7; 9 nucleotides align to TRBD1. The CDR3 has 15 residues. The germline gives CDR1 SGHNT, CDR2 YENEEA. With V trimmed by 1 base and J by 2 bases, 3 bases remained unmatched. As DNA, the CDR3 is TGTGCCAGCAGCTTAGGCGGGACAGGGCCCTACGAGCAGTACGTC. The encoded protein is CASSLGGTGPYEQYV.

The table lists this clone with a few counts. This chain connects TRBV2 to TRBJ1-1; 9 bases align to TRBD1. V trimming: 6 bases; J trimming: 0 bases; junction bases outside the gene matches: 5. Germline loops: CDR1 SNHLY, CDR2 FYNNEI. The CDR3 spans 15 residues. As DNA, the CDR3 is TGTGCCAGCAGGGGACAGGGTTTGGTGAACACTGAAGCTTTCTTT. Its translation is CASRGQGLVNTEAFF.

This rearrangement joins TRBV9 to TRBJ2-3; no definite D call. The CDR3 consists of 15 residues. CDR1 is SGDLS, CDR2 YYNGEE, per germline. V was clipped by 2 bases and J by 2 bases, with 12 bases between them. This CDR3 is CASSVFRAATDTQYF. The DNA of the CDR3 is TGTGCCAGCAGCGTTTTTAGGGCCGCCACAGATACGCAGTATTTT.

The CDR3, as DNA: TGTGCCAGTAGTCCCGGGGCAGCCGCACCCGTAAAAACTGGAAACACCATATATTTT. Translation gives CASSPGAAAPVKTGNTIYF. V gene TRBV19 combines with J gene TRBJ1-3; the D gene is possibly TRBD1 (5 bases). This CDR3 spans 19 amino acids. CDR1 and CDR2 from the germline V gene are LNHDA and SQIVND (reference sequence). V shed 5 bases and J shed 2 bases, with 25 bases lying between them.

There are a few counts of this clone. The rearrangement joins TRBV5-8 to TRBJ2-1; a possible D gene is TRBD1 (5 bases). V was shortened by 0 bases and J by 6 bases, with 16 bases between the two germline ends. The CDR3 runs 16 residues. Germline CDR1 reads SGHTS; CDR2 reads YDEGEE. The CDR3 is CASSLAAGMVGNEQFF. The DNA of the CDR3 is TGTGCCAGCAGCTTGGCCGCAGGGATGGTGGGCAATGAGCAGTTCTTC.

J is TRBJ1-6 and V is TRBV30, with D perhaps TRBD1 (5 bases). Germline CDR1 and CDR2: GTSNPN and SVGIG (reference sequence). The CDR3 totals 13 residues. The germline V and J ends were trimmed by 4 bases and 5 bases, with 9 bases remaining between them. The CDR3 protein is CAWNSGNNSPLHF. The CDR3 DNA follows: TGTGCCTGGAACTCAGGGAATAATTCACCCCTCCACTTT.

V gene TRBV21-1 combines with J gene TRBJ1-3; TRBD1, as called in the table, went unchecked against the DNA. TRBV21-1 is reported as a pseudogene. The CDR3 is made up of 16 amino acids. The CDR3 region has the DNA TGTGCCAGCAGCAAAACCCCGGACAGGGCTGGAAACACCATATATTTT. As protein: CASSKTPDRAGNTIYF.

This sequence joins TRBV6-6 and TRBJ1-1; D ambiguous. Germline-derived CDR1 and CDR2 are MNHNY and SVGAGI (reference sequence). V lost 3 bases and J 1 base, leaving 9 bases between the germline ends. The CDR3 covers 14 residues. CDR3 region: CASSYGLTNTEAFF. The CDR3 nucleotides are TGTGCCAGCAGTTATGGGCTGACGAACACTGAAGCTTTCTTT.